This note documents a single T cell receptor (beta chain) sequence. Its antigen is currently unknown. The data belong to a study of cytomegalovirus exposure and HLA in healthy donors. Points from the study as a whole: HLA alleles showed associations with 15,000 to 20,000 TCR beta sequences in a later analysis, at a 0.05 false discovery rate. Researchers reported from a later analysis that most CMV-associated TCR beta chains appeared HLA-restricted.

The PCR employed 60 Vbeta primers together with 13 Jbeta primers. Libraries were prepared by immunoSEQ multiplex PCR; TCRdb keeps only in-frame clonotypes and omits some of them. The sample contains around 67,000 clones, around 78% of which appear only once. There are 14 residues in the CDR3. V lost 2 bases, J lost 8 bases, and 8 bases stayed unmatched. Germline CDR1 is ENHRY and CDR2 is SYGVKD. Donors consisted of healthy bone marrow donors. Sequencing was done on a sample of PBMCs. V and J are TRBV10-3 and TRBJ1-2; 7 bases are shared with TRBD1. This TCR was sampled from a man aged 18 to 35 in good health and CMV-seropositive. This CDR3 is CAISEVTGVGGYTF. The CDR3 DNA sequence: TGTGCCATCAGTGAGGTCACAGGGGTCGGAGGCTACACCTTC.